This T cell receptor beta chain was recovered during a study of post-analysis software for immune sequencing data. Study in general: As for disease course, relapsing-remitting, secondary progressive and progressive-relapsing multiple sclerosis were all included.

The CDR3 is 11 residues long. Trimming at V came to 7 bases and at J to 14 bases, leaving 10 bases not matched to a gene. Whole-study findings and limits: About five TRBV segments occurring more often in patients than controls included TRBV5-6, TRBV5-1 and TRBV20-1.

Regarding this clonotype: Antigen specificity is unknown.

The library was made from cDNA and included unique molecular identifiers. TCRdb reprocessed the PCR reads via MiXCR and lists one record per CDR3 protein. The sample records roughly 540,000 distinct CDR3 sequences, around 31% being singletons. The rearrangement joins TRBV12-3 or TRBV12-4 to TRBJ1-1, with 7 bases matching TRBD1. Sequenced: blood. This TCR was recovered from a girl between 2 and 17 years old with multiple sclerosis. The CDR3: CASTVTGAGFF. CDR3 DNA: TGTGCCAGCACGGTAACAGGGGCGGGATTCTTT.